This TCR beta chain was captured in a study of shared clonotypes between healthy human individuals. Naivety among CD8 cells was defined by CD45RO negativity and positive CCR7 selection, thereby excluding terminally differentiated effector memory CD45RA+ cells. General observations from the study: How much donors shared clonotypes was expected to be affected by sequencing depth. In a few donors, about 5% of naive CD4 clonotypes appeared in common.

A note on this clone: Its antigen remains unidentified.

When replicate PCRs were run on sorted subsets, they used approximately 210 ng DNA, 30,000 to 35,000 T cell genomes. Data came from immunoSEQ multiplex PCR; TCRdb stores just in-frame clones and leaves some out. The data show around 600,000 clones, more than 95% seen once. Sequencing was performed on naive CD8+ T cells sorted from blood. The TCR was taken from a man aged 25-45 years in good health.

CDR3 region: CASSRDSETQYF. The CDR3 region has the DNA TGCGCCAGCAGCCGGGATAGCGAGACCCAGTACTTC. The chain couples TRBV5-1 to TRBJ2-5; possible D gene TRBD2, 5 bases. CDR3 length equals 12 residues. The germline CDR1 and CDR2 sequences are SGHRS and YFSETQ. With 4 bases removed from V and 5 bases from J, the gap between germline ends came to 9 bases.